This TCR beta chain was obtained from a study of Graves' ophthalmopathy and Graves' hyperthyroidism. Study observations and caveats: Most thyroid-expanded clonotypes exceeding 0.001 frequency were also found in blood. Ophthalmopathy progression predictions by the model showed about 75% specificity and about 68% sensitivity. Stable hyperthyroidism and ophthalmopathy were told apart by a 13-signature model, which achieved about 90% sensitivity and 81.08% specificity.

Sampling over 7.5 ml of fresh peripheral blood provided the PBMCs. RNA transcripts provided the template for amplifying TCR beta CDR3 regions. HTBI-primed RT-PCR formed the first round, and a multiplex PCR formed the second. From the multiplex PCR reads, TCRdb called clonotypes with MiXCR, one entry per CDR3 protein. In the table there are around 660,000 distinct CDR3 sequences, 35% to 45% of which are singletons. In the case of this clonotype: Antigen unknown.

The trim removed 10 bases at V and 1 base at J, leaving 4 bases unmatched. Germline V gives CDR1 ENHRY, CDR2 SYGVKD. The CDR3 contains 15 residues. This receptor was identified in an adult man with Graves' ophthalmopathy. Sequencing was carried out using peripheral blood. The chain combines TRBV10-3 with TRBJ2-5; TRBD2 agrees at 15 bases. CDR3 loop: CASEGLAGGQETQYF. CDR3 nucleotides: TGTGCCAGCGAGGGACTAGCGGGAGGCCAAGAGACCCAGTACTTC.